These 30 T cell receptor beta chains share one sample of origin, sequenced in a study of vaccination and CD4 T cells after COVID-19. Treatment given: approximately 9-day PBMC culture with coronavirus spike peptide pools or control peptides (ViraFEST assay). CD4+ T cells that had been cultured provided DNA sequenced with the Oncomine TCR Beta short-read assay. TCRdb used MiXCR to reprocess the PCR reads, holding one entry per CDR3 protein. The sample carries some 14,000 distinct CDR3 sequences, 25% to 35% recorded once. No cognate antigen is known for these TCRs. Sample: CD4+ T cells from blood, cultured in vitro, taken before SARS-CoV-2 vaccination. The receptors were sampled from a human donor who received a COVID-19 vaccine.

The chain carries TRBV25-1 and TRBJ1-5, with no clear D. The germline CDR1 and CDR2 sequences are MGHDK and SYGVNS. The CDR3 is 12 residues long. With 3 bases removed from V and 8 bases from J, the gap between germline ends came to 8 bases. The CDR3 coding sequence is TGTGCCAGCAGTGAGGGCACTGAGCCCCAGCATTTT. Translated: CASSEGTEPQHF.

This chain links TRBV19 with TRBJ2-5; D call uncertain. The CDR3 covers 15 residues. The V gene lost 3 bases and the J gene lost 2 bases, with 13 bases spanning the gap. The germline gives CDR1 LNHDA, CDR2 SQIVND (reference sequence). The CDR3, as DNA: TGTGCCAGTAGTATCCGCTTGGCTCTACAAGAGACCCAGTACTTC. Protein sequence: CASSIRLALQETQYF. Variable domain in full (rest from reference TRBV19 and TRBJ2-5): DGGITQSPKYLFRKEGQNVTLSCEQNLNHDAMYWYRQDPGQGLRLIYYSQIVNDFQKGDIAEGYSVSREKKESFPLTVTSAQKNPTAFYLCASSIRLALQETQYFGPGTRLLVL.

This clonotype was seen more than once but under ten times. The J gene is TRBJ2-1, the V gene TRBV20-1, with a weak D call TRBD2 (7 bases). This CDR3 region has 14 residues. Trimming removed 5 bases from V and 9 bases from J, with 20 bases in between. The V gene's germline CDR1 is DFQATT and CDR2 SNEGSKA (reference sequence). In nucleotides, the CDR3 is TGCAGTGCTGGAAGGAGGGGGGGCTGGAGTGAGCAGTTCTTC. Protein: CSAGRRGGWSEQFF.

V gene TRBV7-2 combines with J gene TRBJ2-7, with D uncertain. CDR1 and CDR2 from the germline V gene are SGHTA and FQGNSA. V was trimmed by 1 base and J by 2 bases, leaving 9 bases between them. CDR3 length: 14 residues. CDR3 loop: CASSLESGTYEQYF. The CDR3 bases are TGTGCCAGCAGCTTAGAGTCTGGTACCTACGAGCAGTACTTC.

The gene calls are TRBV2 and TRBJ1-1; the match to TRBD1 covers 8 bases. The J segment lost 0 bases and the V segment lost 7 bases, leaving 10 bases of the junction unmatched. The germline V gene has CDR1 SNHLY and CDR2 FYNNEI. CDR3 length: 16 residues. CDR3 in DNA: TGTGCCAGCACCATCCCGGGACAGGCCATGAACACTGAAGCTTTCTTT. Its translation is CASTIPGQAMNTEAFF.

This clonotype was seen more than once but under ten times. This chain joins TRBV7-9 and TRBJ1-1; D is unclear. CDR1 is SEHNR, CDR2 FQNEAQ, per germline (reference sequence). Between the trimmed V and J ends, which lost 3 bases and 2 bases, there was a span of 7 bases. The CDR3 consists of 13 residues. CDR3 region: CASSFQVNTEAFF. DNA of the CDR3: TGTGCCAGCAGCTTTCAGGTAAACACTGAAGCTTTCTTT. The variable domain in full, completed from reference TRBV7-9 and TRBJ1-1, reads DTGVSQNPRHKITKRGQNVTFRCDPISEHNRLYWYRQTLGQGPEFLTYFQNEAQLEKSRLLSDRFSAERPKGSFSTLEIQRTEQGDSAMYLCASSFQVNTEAFFGQGTRLTVV.

CDR3 loop: CASSGTLGQPQHF. CDR3 DNA: TGTGCCAGCAGTGGCACCCTAGGACAGCCCCAGCATTTT. The genes are TRBV6-1 and TRBJ1-5; no definite D call. Per germline, CDR1 MNHNS and CDR2 SASEGT. The CDR3 covers 13 residues. V shed 4 bases and J shed 7 bases, with 11 bases lying between them.

The chain links TRBV20-1 to TRBJ2-3; 11 nucleotides align to TRBD2. Germline loops: CDR1 DFQATT, CDR2 SNEGSKA (reference sequence). The CDR3 runs 14 residues. V shed 5 bases, J shed 3 bases, and the junction held 4 bases outside the gene matches. CDR3 protein: CSAPSGGSTDTQYF. The CDR3 bases are TGCAGTGCTCCTAGCGGGGGGTCGACAGATACGCAGTATTTT.

The V gene is TRBV9, the J gene TRBJ1-2, with D possibly matching TRBD1 (5 bases). This CDR3 has 13 residues. Germline values: CDR1 SGDLS, CDR2 YYNGEE. V was clipped by 4 bases and J by 4 bases, with 11 bases between them. The CDR3 here is CASSPSGTYGYTF. Here the CDR3 DNA reads TGTGCCAGCAGCCCCTCAGGGACCTATGGCTACACCTTC.

The chain carries TRBV24-1 and TRBJ1-4; 9 bases map to TRBD1. Germline CDR1 KGHDR, CDR2 SFDVKD. This CDR3 region has 15 residues. Trimming removed 2 bases from V and 8 bases from J; junction bases left unmatched: 5. Here the CDR3 reads CATSDWTGAGEKLFF. CDR3 sequence (DNA): TGTGCCACCAGTGATTGGACAGGGGCCGGGGAAAAACTGTTTTTT.

This clonotype occurred a few times. This chain uses TRBV2 with TRBJ1-1; the D is unclear. Germline assignment: CDR1 SNHLY and CDR2 FYNNEI. This CDR3 has 13 residues. V was pared by 7 bases and J by 6 bases, with 15 bases between. The CDR3 DNA sequence: TGTGCCAGCAAATCGAGTCGGTCGGCTGAAGCTTTCTTT. As protein: CASKSSRSAEAFF.

This chain links TRBV21-1 with TRBJ2-7; the table's D call, TRBD1, has no DNA check behind it. TRBV21-1 is designated a pseudogene. The CDR3 totals 16 residues. The CDR3 is CASSKGGPQGDAEQYF. CDR3 sequence (DNA): TGTGCCAGCAGCAAAGGCGGCCCCCAGGGGGATGCCGAGCAGTACTTC.

This clonotype was counted a few times. The V call is TRBV7-3, the J call TRBJ1-6; D unresolved. The CDR3 is 14 amino acids. V lost 3 bases and J 0 bases, leaving 3 bases between the germline ends. Germline loops: CDR1 SGHTA, CDR2 FQGTGA. The CDR3 DNA is TGTGCCAGCAGCTTGAGCTCCTATAATTCACCCCTCCACTTT. It translates to CASSLSSYNSPLHF.

This clonotype was observed a handful of times. V usage is TRBV6-1 and J usage is TRBJ1-6; D gene ambiguous. The CDR3 sequence is 14 residues long. Trimming removed 6 bases from V and 2 bases from J, with 8 bases in between. The germline gives CDR1 MNHNS, CDR2 SASEGT. The CDR3 region has the DNA TGTGCCAGCAGACCGGATCCCTATAATTCACCCCTCCACTTT. It yields the protein CASRPDPYNSPLHF.

This clonotype was observed a handful of times. The V gene is TRBV6-5, the J gene TRBJ1-2, with D perhaps matching TRBD1 (5 bases). The V end lost 4 bases, the J end lost 2 bases, and 14 bases lay between the germline ends. The germline CDR1 and CDR2 sequences are MNHEY and SVGAGI. CDR3 length equals 15 residues. The CDR3 coding sequence is TGTGCCAGCAGTTCGGCGAGGCAGGGCAACTATGGCTACACCTTC. Protein sequence: CASSSARQGNYGYTF.

The rearrangement joins TRBV7-2 to TRBJ2-7; no definite D call. The CDR3 has 15 amino acids. Per germline, CDR1 SGHTA and CDR2 FQGNSA. Trimming removed 5 bases at V and 2 bases at J, with 16 bases between. The CDR3 DNA reads TGTGCCAGCAGCCCCAACCCCGCGAGCGCCTACGAGCAGTACTTC. Amino acid sequence: CASSPNPASAYEQYF.

This clonotype has more than one count but fewer than ten. The V call is TRBV30, the J call TRBJ1-1; 7 nucleotides align to TRBD1. With V trimmed by 5 bases and J by 10 bases, 7 bases remained unmatched. Germline values: CDR1 GTSNPN, CDR2 SVGIG (reference sequence). The CDR3 extends over 11 amino acids. CDR3 DNA sequence: TGTGCCTGGGGAACAGGGGTGGGAGCTTTCTTT. This gives the protein CAWGTGVGAFF.

There are a few counts of this clonotype. The CDR3 DNA reads as TGTGCCAGCAGTCCTAGCGGGCCCCCTACGGGGACCCAGTACTTC. Its translation: CASSPSGPPTGTQYF. The gene calls are TRBV12-3 or TRBV12-4 and TRBJ2-5, with 8 bases identical to TRBD2. With 5 bases clipped from V and 7 bases from J, the junction kept 12 bases outside the gene matches. The CDR3 is 15 residues long.

The chain couples TRBV10-3 to TRBJ2-7; D assignment may be TRBD1 or TRBD2 (6 bases each). Trimming cost V 3 bases and J 4 bases, with 16 bases left between them. Germline loops: CDR1 ENHRY, CDR2 SYGVKD. The CDR3 extends over 15 amino acids. The CDR3 spells CAISDPLGGRYEQYF. In DNA form, the CDR3 reads TGTGCCATCAGTGACCCCTTAGGGGGGAGGTACGAGCAGTACTTC.

The J gene is TRBJ1-1, the V gene TRBV6-1, with D possibly TRBD1 on 5 matching bases. The V and J ends lost 6 bases and 7 bases respectively, with 18 bases between them. Germline V gives CDR1 MNHNS, CDR2 SASEGT. This CDR3 is 14 amino acids long. The CDR3 sequence is CASRPSGGWVEAFF. The CDR3 region has the DNA TGTGCCAGCAGACCCTCCGGGGGATGGGTTGAAGCTTTCTTT.

This clonotype rates as medium-sized (0.01 to 0.1%). This rearrangement joins TRBV12-3 or TRBV12-4 to TRBJ1-2, with 9 bases aligning to TRBD1. The CDR3 sequence is 15 residues long. V lost 5 bases to trimming and J lost 4 bases; unmatched junction nucleotides: 8. The CDR3 is CASSPRTGAFYGYTF. The CDR3 DNA is TGTGCCAGCAGTCCGCGGACAGGGGCTTTCTATGGCTACACCTTC.

The chain joins TRBV12-3 or TRBV12-4 to TRBJ2-5, with a weak D call TRBD1 (6 bases). There are 14 residues in the CDR3. The V end was cut by 5 bases, the J end by 0 bases, with 10 bases between. The DNA for the CDR3 is TGTGCCAGCAGTAGAAGGGGGTACCAAGAGACCCAGTACTTC. Translated, it gives CASSRRGYQETQYF.

The chain is built from TRBV23-1 and TRBJ2-1; 10 bases agree with TRBD2. TRBV23-1 is reported as an ORF; its role is uncertain. With 7 bases clipped from V and 8 bases from J, the junction kept 23 bases outside the gene matches. CDR3 length: 19 residues. The CDR3 nucleotides are TGCGCCAGCACTACGATCTACCGGGAGCGGGGGGGCTCAGTCCATGAGCAGTTCTTC. It codes for CASTTIYRERGGSVHEQFF.

The rearrangement links TRBV11-3 to TRBJ2-7; D gene unclear. This CDR3 comprises 17 residues. V was trimmed by 1 base and J by 5 bases, leaving 21 bases between them. Per the germline V gene, CDR1 is SGHNT and CDR2 is YENEEA. CDR3 in DNA: TGTGCCAGCAGCTTAGGTATTAGAGGAGCGTCCGGCGACGAGCAGTACTTC. It specifies CASSLGIRGASGDEQYF.

The chain carries TRBV7-9 and TRBJ2-5; 13 bases line up with TRBD2. The CDR3 has 17 amino acids. Trimming cost V 4 bases and J 2 bases; bases outside gene matches: 7. Per the germline V gene, CDR1 is SEHNR and CDR2 is FQNEAQ (reference sequence). The CDR3 loop is CASSSRTSGGLQETQYF. The CDR3 region has the DNA TGTGCCAGCAGCTCTCGGACTAGCGGGGGACTACAAGAGACCCAGTACTTC.

Details on this clonotype: The germline gene is not matched at one end of the junction; a read error may be the cause. This chain links TRBV7-2 with TRBJ2-5, with a weak D call TRBD1 (5 bases). The CDR3 is 14 amino acids. Germline loops: CDR1 SGHTA, CDR2 FQGNSA. CDR3 coding DNA: TGTGCCAGCAGAAAAAGTGGGGCCCAAGAGACCCAGTGCTTC. Protein sequence: CASRKSGAQETQCF. The full variable domain, rest sourced from reference TRBV7-2 and TRBJ2-5, is GAGVSQSPSNKVTEKGKDVELRCDPISGHTALYWYRQSLGQGLEFLIYFQGNSAPDKSGLPSDRFSAERTGGSVSTLTIQRTQQEDSAVYLCASRKSGAQETQCFGPGTRLLVL.

The chain carries TRBV19 and TRBJ2-7; 8 positions agree with TRBD1. Germline V gene data show CDR1 as LNHDA and CDR2 as SQIVND (reference sequence). The CDR3 length is 16 residues. Losses at the gene ends were 4 bases for V and 7 bases for J; bases not matched to a gene: 15. The CDR3 DNA sequence: TGTGCCAGTAGTACTCGGACAGGGTTCGGAACGTGGGAGCAGTACTTC. Translation gives CASSTRTGFGTWEQYF.

This clonotype was counted between two and nine times. The chain joins TRBV6-1 to TRBJ2-5; a possible D gene is TRBD1 (7 bases). The CDR3 sequence is 14 residues long. Germline assignment: CDR1 MNHNS and CDR2 SASEGT. The V end lost 8 bases, the J end lost 5 bases, and 18 bases lay between the germline ends. Here the CDR3 DNA reads TGTGCCAGCTTAGACAGGGAGGCGAGGGAGACCCAGTACTTC. Protein: CASLDREARETQYF.

The chain has TRBV24-1 and TRBJ2-1; 11 positions match TRBD2. CDR1 KGHDR and CDR2 SFDVKD come from the germline V gene. V lost 4 bases to trimming and J lost 2 bases; unmatched junction nucleotides: 3. The CDR3 contains 16 residues. The CDR3 DNA reads TGTGCCACCAGTGAGGCTAGCGGGGGGACCTACAATGAGCAGTTCTTC. It encodes CATSEASGGTYNEQFF.

The rearrangement links TRBV6-1 to TRBJ2-5; 11 bases match TRBD1. The V segment lost 6 bases and the J segment 5 bases; nucleotides outside the gene matches: 8. The CDR3 has 15 residues. CDR1 is MNHNS, CDR2 SASEGT, per germline. The CDR3 nucleotides read TGTGCCAGCAGACACCGGGACAGGGGGGATGAGACCCAGTACTTC. This translates into CASRHRDRGDETQYF.